This T cell receptor beta chain was captured by sequencing in a study of Ad26.COV2.S vaccination and SARS-CoV-2 variants (dated by TCRdb to the early 2020s). About the full investigation: Vaccine-arm donors came from COV1001, a multicentre, randomized, double-blind, placebo-controlled phase I-IIa trial of Ad26.COV2.S in healthy adults. Ad26.COV2.S was administered intramuscularly at a dose of 5x10^10 or 1x10^11 viral particles, either as one shot or as two shots given 56 days apart. Sequencing of the TCRbeta repertoire served to evaluate the specificity and breadth of SARS-CoV-2-reactive T cell receptors following Ad26.COV2.S vaccination. A total of approximately 30 samples were included in the TCR-sequenced set, comprising roughly 19 Ad26.COV2.S vaccine recipients, 5 placebo recipients and 8 SARS-CoV-2 convalescent individuals. Trial participants were randomized into five groups of five, in which low-dose or high-dose Ad26.COV2.S was given once or twice, or placebo was given on both occasions. Throughout the experiments and outcome assessment, investigators stayed blinded to trial group allocation. Study-wide conclusions, independent of this receptor: Higher spike-specific TCR breadth was observed in Ad26.COV2.S recipients than in placebo recipients (P = 0.0014). The study was not powered for comparison of responses between vaccine doses or regimens. It was noted by the authors that total T cell responses may have been underestimated by the TCR breadth and depth analyses. Non-spike TCR breadth was comparable between vaccine and placebo recipients, consistent with the vaccine containing only spike. After vaccination, spike-specific CD8+ and CD4+ T cell responses were reported to show substantial breadth.

V drops 0 bases and J drops 8 bases, leaving 8 bases in between. The germline V gene (reference sequence) gives CDR1 as SGHNT and CDR2 as YYREEE. Reading from cysteine to phenylalanine, the CDR3 counts 13 amino acids. The CDR3 DNA has 39 bases and is translated from base 1. The immunoSEQ Assay was used to sequence TCRbeta CDR3 regions. After extraction, genomic DNA underwent amplification by bias-controlled multiplex PCR, followed by high-throughput sequencing. In the authors' own workflow: To quantify the absolute abundance of every unique TCRbeta CDR3 region, sequences were collapsed and filtered. Usable DNA was measured by amplifying reference genes present in all nucleated cells, and TCRbeta template counts were normalized to that usable DNA to estimate T cell fraction. Repertoire TCRs were annotated as SARS-CoV-2-specific when V gene, CDR3 amino acid sequence and J gene were exactly matched to a known reactive TCR set. The reference SARS-CoV-2 TCR set came from MIRA and was filtered for enrichment in COVID-19-positive ImmuneCODE repertoires, removing public or cross-reactive TCRs. Based on the MIRA antigens, annotated TCRs were further analysed at the level of specific ORF or position within ORF. Depth was the summed frequency of annotated unique rearrangements, while breadth was defined as annotated unique rearrangements over total unique productive rearrangements. Two-sided Wilcoxon rank-sum tests were used to compare TCR breadth between groups. TCRdb took this table from immuneACCESS and kept in-frame rearrangements with V and J called. Such tables lack part of the clones; where checked against another copy, unresolved V genes explain under half of the gap, and the rest is unexplained. D and trimming were read from the DNA, whereas the V and J calls and clone size are those reported in that table. This sample lists about 370,000 clones; 75% to 90% were detected once. 1.5% to 2% of the sample is in the top ten clones.

Of note for this clone: Its antigen remains unidentified. No per-base quality is available; no much larger clone lies one base away.

The treatment or condition label for this specimen denotes: roughly 19 received Ad26.COV2.S at low or high dose, single or two shots; several received placebo; per-sample allocation not given. For vaccine and placebo recipients, the sequenced repertoires came from samples collected on day 63 after the first injection. Cohort 1b enrolled 25 or so adults aged 18-55 years at a single site in Boston, USA, between 29 July and 7 August 2020. As a vaccine, Ad26.COV2.S was a replication-incompetent adenovirus type 26 vector that expressed a prefusion-stabilized SARS-CoV-2 spike protein derived from the original Wuhan strain.

The sequencing used peripheral blood, collected in a trial of Ad26.COV2.S vaccine versus placebo. The chain couples TRBV5-4 to TRBJ2-2, with the D gene not clear enough to name. The TCR originated in a person between 18 and 65 years old who received the Ad26.COV2.S COVID-19 vaccine or a placebo. The nucleotides read TGTGCCAGCAGCTTGGACTTGGGGGGGGAGCTGTTTTTT. Its protein reads: CASSLDLGGELFF.